The rows below give T cell receptor beta chains drawn from one sample of a study of response to subunit inactivated influenza vaccine. MiXCR, run by TCRdb on the RT-PCR reads, gives a single entry per CDR3 protein. Of about 580,000 distinct CDR3 sequences in the sample, roughly 15% were seen once. Sequences were derived from PBMCs from blood, sampled 12 days after vaccination. These receptors all come from a man in his fifties who received an inactivated influenza vaccine. Each CDR3 is given with its conserved first and last residue. Fields, in order: V gene, CDR3 protein.

TRBV27	CASSLSERSVTDTQYF
TRBV20-1	CSAIIPGGTYEQYF
TRBV7-2	CASSLARAGGLRDTQYF
TRBV4-2	CASSQETAQGVGYTF
TRBV20-1	CSASLRAQRNNSPLHF
TRBV6-2/TRBV6-3	CASSYSRGNQETQYF
TRBV9	CASSPASGVTDTQYF
TRBV11-2	CASSPRTGRETQYF
TRBV5-5	CASSSSPGNTEAFF
TRBV10-3	CAIRQTAANYGYTF
TRBV7-2	CASSAAGLAGNTGELFF
TRBV7-8	CASSLGPSRTGELFF
TRBV5-8	CASSLEGYHEAFF
TRBV7-6	CASSRTDSGNTIYF
TRBV25-1	CAISALPVARGDTQYF
TRBV27	CASSLFPYLASYNEQFF
TRBV6-5	CASSYLGLRYNEQFF
TRBV29-1	CSVEGWSSAAVDYGYTF
TRBV24-1	CATSDPAPDVKTGVLGTDTQYF
TRBV5-6	CASSLWAGADYNEQFF
TRBV18	CASLPGTSDDEQFF
TRBV12-3/TRBV12-4	CASSQDTGTGNTEAFF
TRBV28	CASSTLAGGPHTQYF
TRBV28	CATGTPSSGNTIYF